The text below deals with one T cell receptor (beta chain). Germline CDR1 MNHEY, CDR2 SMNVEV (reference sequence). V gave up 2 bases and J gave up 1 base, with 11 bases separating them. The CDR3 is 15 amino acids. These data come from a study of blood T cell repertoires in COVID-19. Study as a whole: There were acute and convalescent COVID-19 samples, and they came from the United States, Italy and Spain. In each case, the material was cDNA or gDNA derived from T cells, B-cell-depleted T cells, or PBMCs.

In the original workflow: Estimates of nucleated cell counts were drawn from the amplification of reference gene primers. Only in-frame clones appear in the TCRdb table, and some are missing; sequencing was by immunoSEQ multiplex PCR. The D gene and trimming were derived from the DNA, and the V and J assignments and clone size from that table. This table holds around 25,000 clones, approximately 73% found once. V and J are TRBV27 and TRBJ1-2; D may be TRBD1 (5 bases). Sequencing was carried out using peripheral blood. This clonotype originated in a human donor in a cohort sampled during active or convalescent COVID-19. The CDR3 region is CASSLGGGGNYGYTF. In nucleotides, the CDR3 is TGTGCCAGCAGTTTAGGGGGAGGAGGTAACTATGGCTACACCTTC.